The 6 T cell receptor beta chains reported below all come from one sample, sequenced in a study of T cell responses to AZD1222 COVID-19 vaccine. Here immunoSEQ multiplex PCR was the method, and the copy in TCRdb shows in-frame clones only, minus some. The sample holds about 110,000 clones, 80% to 95% seen once. The source was peripheral blood, collected on day 0 of AZD1222 vaccination. These receptors all come from an adult in good health.

This chain connects TRBV9 to TRBJ1-2; maybe TRBD1 (5 bases). Germline CDR1 and CDR2: SGDLS and YYNGEE. The CDR3 runs to 16 residues. The V end was cut by 2 bases, the J end by 7 bases, with 21 bases between. Written as DNA, the CDR3 is TGTGCCAGCAGCGTCCCCACACCGACGGGACTAAGTGGCTACACCTTC. Its protein product is CASSVPTPTGLSGYTF.

This chain links TRBV5-4 with TRBJ1-1; D remains unclear. Trimming took 4 bases from V and 2 from J, leaving 9 bases between them. The CDR3 has 13 residues. CDR1 is SGHNT, CDR2 YYREEE, per germline (reference sequence). The DNA for the CDR3 is TGTGCCAGCAGCCCAGGTCCTAACACTGAAGCTTTCTTT. Translated: CASSPGPNTEAFF.

The CDR3 sequence: CASRIDSGGYEQYF. CDR3 nucleotides: TGTGCCAGCAGGATAGACAGCGGGGGATACGAGCAGTACTTC. This chain uses TRBV2 with TRBJ2-7, with 8 bases identical to TRBD2. In germline, CDR1 is SNHLY, CDR2 FYNNEI. The V segment lost 6 bases and the J segment 4 bases; nucleotides outside the gene matches: 8. This CDR3 comprises 14 residues.

This clone showed up just once. The chain links TRBV4-1 to TRBJ1-2; TRBD1 agrees at 7 bases. The V and J ends lost 0 bases and 1 base, in that order; junction bases with no gene match: 5. CDR3 length: 16 residues. CDR1 and CDR2 (germline): MGHRA, YSYEKL. In DNA form, the CDR3 reads TGCGCCAGCAGCCAAGACAGGCAGGGGGATAACTATGGCTACACCTTC. This sequence encodes CASSQDRQGDNYGYTF.

In its sample, this clone was seen once. This chain connects TRBV19 to TRBJ2-1; 9 nucleotides align to TRBD1. Germline values: CDR1 LNHDA, CDR2 SQIVND (reference sequence). J lost 4 bases, V lost 6 bases, and 4 bases had no gene match. CDR3 size: 14 residues. CDR3 sequence reads: CASRNRGRYNEQFF. In nucleotides, the CDR3 is TGTGCCAGTAGGAACAGGGGGCGTTACAATGAGCAGTTCTTC.

The chain has TRBV29-1 and TRBJ2-1; TRBD1 agrees at 10 bases. The CDR3 length is 12 residues. CDR1 is SQVTM and CDR2 is ANQGSEA in the germline V gene. The ends lost 7 bases at V and 6 bases at J; junction bases unmatched: 3. The CDR3 loop is CSAGQGSNEQFF. As DNA, the CDR3 is TGCAGCGCGGGACAGGGGTCCAATGAGCAGTTCTTC.